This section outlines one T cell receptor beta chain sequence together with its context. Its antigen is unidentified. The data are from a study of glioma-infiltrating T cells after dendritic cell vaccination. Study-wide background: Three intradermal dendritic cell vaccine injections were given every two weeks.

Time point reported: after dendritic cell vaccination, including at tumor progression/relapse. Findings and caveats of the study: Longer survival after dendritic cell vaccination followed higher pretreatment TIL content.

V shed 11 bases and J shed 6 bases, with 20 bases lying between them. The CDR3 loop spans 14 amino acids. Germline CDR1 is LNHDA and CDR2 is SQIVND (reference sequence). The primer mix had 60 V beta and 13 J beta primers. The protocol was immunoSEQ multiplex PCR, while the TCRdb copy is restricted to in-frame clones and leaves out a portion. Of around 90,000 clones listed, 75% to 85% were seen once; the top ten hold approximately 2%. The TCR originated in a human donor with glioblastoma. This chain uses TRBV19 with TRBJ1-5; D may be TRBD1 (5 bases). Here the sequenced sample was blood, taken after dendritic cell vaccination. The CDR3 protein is CASHYGGDGQPQHF. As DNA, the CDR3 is TGTGCCTCACACTACGGAGGGGATGGTCAGCCCCAGCATTTT.